What follows are 22 T cell receptor beta chains derived from one specimen sequenced in a study of T cell responses to AZD1222 COVID-19 vaccine (dated by TCRdb to the early 2020s). The sample's time point, from its label and the paper: baseline before first vaccination. Receptor amplification or capture employed the immunoSEQ multiplex PCR assay. TCRdb mirrors the immuneACCESS table, restricted to in-frame sequences. Some clones are absent from its copies; in checked studies, under half trace to an unresolved V gene, and the reason for the others is unknown. The sample profile shows 100,000 to 150,000 clones; 70% to 90% of them were found once. The top ten clones comprise about 1.6% of the sample. Sample: peripheral blood, taken on day 0 of AZD1222 vaccination. All receptors come from an adult in good health.

The chain combines TRBV7-6 with TRBJ2-2; maybe TRBD1 (6 bases). The germline V gene encodes CDR1 SGHVS and CDR2 FNYEAQ. The CDR3 runs to 15 residues. Trimming removed 1 base from V and 4 bases from J, with 10 bases in between. CDR3 coding DNA: TGTGCCAGCAGCTTAGTGCCAGGGGTCACCGGGGAGCTGTTTTTT. It yields the protein CASSLVPGVTGELFF.

The genes are TRBV10-3 and TRBJ2-2; 7 bases align to TRBD1. In germline, CDR1 is ENHRY, CDR2 SYGVKD. V gave up 3 bases and J gave up 4 bases; unmatched junction bases: 23. The CDR3 is 21 amino acids. Here the CDR3 DNA reads TGTGCCATCAGTGACATAAGGGGGTCAGGGGGTAAACAAGAGGGCACCGGGGAGCTGTTTTTT. Translating it yields CAISDIRGSGGKQEGTGELFF.

The rearrangement links TRBV21-1 to TRBJ1-1. TRBV21-1 is a pseudogene segment. The CDR3 length is 19 residues. In DNA form, the CDR3 reads TGTGCCAGCAGCAAAGGGGGCCCATCGGACGGGGGGCTGAACACTGAAGCTTTCTTT. It encodes CASSKGGPSDGGLNTEAFF.

This clone was detected only a few times. The chain combines TRBV25-1 with TRBJ1-5; TRBD1 agrees at 7 bases. J lost 9 bases, V lost 4 bases, and 6 bases had no gene match. CDR3 size: 13 residues. From germline, CDR1 is MGHDK and CDR2 SYGVNS. As DNA, the CDR3 is TGTGCCAGCAGTGCGACAGGGCAGCGGCCCCAGCATTTT. Translating it yields CASSATGQRPQHF.

The J gene is TRBJ2-3, the V gene TRBV9, with D unclear. This CDR3 contains 15 residues. Trimming shortened V by 1 base and J by 0 bases, and 9 bases separated the two germline ends. Germline lookup yields CDR1 SGDLS and CDR2 YYNGEE. CDR3 region: CASSVRLTSTDTQYF. The CDR3 DNA follows: TGTGCCAGCAGCGTAAGGCTCACTAGCACAGATACGCAGTATTTT.

With respect to this clone: Other DNA sequences in this specimen translate into the identical CDR3. This chain joins TRBV9 and TRBJ2-2; unclear D gene. Trimming stripped 2 bases from V and 5 bases from J, with 7 bases between. The CDR3 covers 13 residues. Per germline, CDR1 SGDLS and CDR2 YYNGEE. The CDR3 protein is CASSVEGTGELFF. Written as DNA, the CDR3 is TGTGCCAGCAGCGTGGAAGGTACCGGGGAGCTGTTTTTT.

The chain couples TRBV19 to TRBJ1-3; 7 nucleotides match TRBD1. Trimming removed 6 bases from V and 0 bases from J; junction bases left unmatched: 2. The CDR3 is made up of 14 amino acids. The germline gives CDR1 LNHDA, CDR2 SQIVND (reference sequence). DNA for the CDR3: TGTGCCAGTAGAACAGGGGCCTCTGGAAACACCATATATTTT. Residues: CASRTGASGNTIYF.

In this sample, this clone turned up a few times. As DNA, the CDR3 is TGCGCCAGCAGCCATTTAGCGGGAGAGCGCTCCTACGAGCAGTACTTC. Its protein is CASSHLAGERSYEQYF. V usage is TRBV4-1 and J usage is TRBJ2-7; 9 positions agree with TRBD2. Trimming took 3 bases from V and 0 from J; bases not matched to a gene: 6. The germline CDR1 and CDR2 sequences are MGHRA and YSYEKL. The CDR3 runs to 16 residues.

The chain recombines TRBV9 with TRBJ1-4; D call uncertain. The CDR3 length is 14 residues. Germline V gives CDR1 SGDLS, CDR2 YYNGEE. Deletions cut 0 bases from V and 6 bases from J, with 9 bases between. The CDR3 protein is CASSVESHDEKLFF. As DNA, the CDR3 is TGTGCCAGCAGCGTAGAATCGCACGATGAAAAACTGTTTTTT.

The chain is built from TRBV7-9 and TRBJ1-4; D is unclear. The CDR3 contains 16 residues. The germline CDR1 and CDR2 sequences are SEHNR and FQNEAQ (reference sequence). The germline V and J ends were trimmed by 5 bases and 0 bases, with 13 bases remaining between them. The CDR3 bases are TGTGCCAGCAGCCCAATAGGCGGGGCAACTAATGAAAAACTGTTTTTT. Protein sequence: CASSPIGGATNEKLFF.

The chain joins TRBV5-8 to TRBJ1-3, with D unresolved. Trimming left V 4 bases short and J 0 bases short, with 20 bases between. The CDR3 length is 18 residues. The germline V gene has CDR1 SGHTS and CDR2 YDEGEE. CDR3 nucleotides: TGTGCCAGCAGCGTCCGGGGTGGTACGTTCCACTCTGGAAACACCATATATTTT. Its protein is CASSVRGGTFHSGNTIYF.

The chain recombines TRBV9 with TRBJ1-2; TRBD1 aligns across 7 bases. This CDR3 comprises 17 residues. Germline lookup yields CDR1 SGDLS and CDR2 YYNGEE. V shed 3 bases, J shed 5 bases, and the junction held 16 bases outside the gene matches. Here the CDR3 reads CASSAGFVNRGGYGYTF. In DNA, the CDR3 is TGTGCCAGCAGCGCGGGCTTCGTGAACAGGGGAGGGTATGGCTACACCTTC.

The CDR3 is CASSFRDGTEAFF. In nucleotides, the CDR3 is TGTGCCAGCAGCTTCAGGGATGGGACTGAAGCTTTCTTT. The rearrangement links TRBV7-9 to TRBJ1-1; weak D call: TRBD1 (5 bases). Trimming removed 3 bases from V and 5 bases from J, with 10 bases in between. The CDR3 sequence is 13 residues long. Germline V CDR1 and CDR2: SEHNR, FQNEAQ (reference sequence). The variable domain in full, with the rest retrieved from reference TRBV7-9 and TRBJ1-1, is DTGVSQNPRHKITKRGQNVTFRCDPISEHNRLYWYRQTLGQGPEFLTYFQNEAQLEKSRLLSDRFSAERPKGSFSTLEIQRTEQGDSAMYLCASSFRDGTEAFFGQGTRLTVV.

The chain combines TRBV9 with TRBJ1-5, with D perhaps matching TRBD1 (6 bases). Trimming left V 7 bases short and J 6 bases short, with 17 bases between. The CDR3 has 14 residues. CDR1 SGDLS and CDR2 YYNGEE come from the germline V gene. In DNA form, the CDR3 reads TGTGCCAGCGGGGAGGGGGGCGAGAGTCAGCCCCAGCATTTT. It yields the protein CASGEGGESQPQHF.

V and J are TRBV3-1 (or the pseudogene TRBV3-2) and TRBJ2-1; D is perhaps TRBD2 (6 bases). Germline CDR1 LGHDT, CDR2 YNNKEL (reference sequence). The CDR3 runs 16 residues. V lost 4 bases and J lost 4, with 17 bases in between. Here the CDR3 reads CASSPGLTASYNEQFF. The CDR3 DNA reads as TGTGCCAGCAGCCCGGGACTCACGGCATCATACAATGAGCAGTTCTTC.

V and J are TRBV25-1 and TRBJ2-7, with 7 bases identical to TRBD1. CDR1 is MGHDK, CDR2 SYGVNS, per germline. CDR3 length: 14 amino acids. Trimming removed 6 bases from V and 6 bases from J; junction bases left unmatched: 11. The CDR3 bases are TGTGCCAGCAGAAACCCCGGACAGGTGGGCGAGCAGTACTTC. Translated: CASRNPGQVGEQYF.

The rearrangement links TRBV5-1 to TRBJ2-5; 8 bases match TRBD2. This CDR3 spans 16 amino acids. The germline V gene has CDR1 SGHRS and CDR2 YFSETQ. V lost 5 bases to trimming and J lost 1 base; unmatched junction nucleotides: 10. The CDR3 is CASSKGIAGIQETQYF. The CDR3, as DNA: TGCGCCAGCAGTAAGGGAATAGCGGGAATCCAAGAGACCCAGTACTTC.

This clone showed up just once. At one end the junction does not follow the germline gene, possibly because of a read error. This chain connects TRBV13 to TRBJ2-7, with a possible D match to TRBD2 (6 bases). The CDR3 loop spans 13 amino acids. The germline V gene has CDR1 PRHDT and CDR2 FYEKMQ (reference sequence). The CDR3 reads CASSLALEGGANF. Written as DNA, the CDR3 is TGTGCCAGCAGCTTAGCCCTCGAGGGCGGGGCAAACTTC.

The chain uses TRBV20-1 and TRBJ2-7; D call uncertain. The germline V and J ends were trimmed by 6 bases and 5 bases, with 11 bases remaining between them. Per germline, CDR1 DFQATT and CDR2 SNEGSKA (reference sequence). The CDR3 has 11 residues. Written as DNA, the CDR3 is TGCAGTGCAACACGGCTGGACGAGCAGTACTTC. Translating gives CSATRLDEQYF.

The chain combines TRBV5-1 with TRBJ2-7; perhaps D is TRBD1 or TRBD2 (6 bases each). The CDR3 is 14 residues long. V lost 0 bases to trimming and J lost 6 bases, with 13 bases between them. The germline gives CDR1 SGHRS, CDR2 YFSETQ. CDR3 loop: CASSLDPGAREQYF. The DNA for the CDR3 is TGCGCCAGCAGCTTGGACCCGGGGGCGCGCGAGCAGTACTTC.

The V call is TRBV6-1, the J call TRBJ2-5; 7 nucleotides agree with TRBD1. This CDR3 has 15 amino acids. Trimming cost V 3 bases and J 8 bases; bases outside gene matches: 12. CDR1 and CDR2 (germline): MNHNS, SASEGT. CDR3 in DNA: TGTGCCAGCAGTGATCGTCAAGGGGGCGGTTCCACCCAGTACTTC. As protein: CASSDRQGGGSTQYF.

V and J are TRBV28 and TRBJ1-5; D is uncertain. Deletions cut 3 bases from V and 4 bases from J, with 13 bases between. The CDR3 contains 15 residues. The V gene's germline CDR1 is MDHEN and CDR2 SYDVKM. The chain's CDR3 is CASSLWKEVNQPQHF. The DNA for the CDR3 is TGTGCCAGCAGTTTGTGGAAGGAGGTTAATCAGCCCCAGCATTTT.